Below, 15 T cell receptor beta chains from the same sample are listed, as sequenced in a study of cytomegalovirus exposure and HLA in healthy donors. The PCR made use of 60 Vbeta and 13 Jbeta primers. This table comes from immunoSEQ multiplex PCR, and its TCRdb copy is limited to in-frame clones, with some not included. Counted here are 250,000 or so clones, 80% to 95% occurring once; the ten biggest clones make up 1.7%. Material for sequencing was PBMCs. The origin of the receptors is a girl under 10 years old in good health and CMV-seronegative.

The genes are TRBV5-1 and TRBJ2-2; 14 bases line up with TRBD2. V lost 3 bases, J lost 7 bases, and 5 bases stayed unmatched. The CDR3 sequence is 16 residues long. CDR1 and CDR2 (germline): SGHRS, YFSETQ. Here the CDR3 reads CASSWGGTSGGGELFF. The CDR3 DNA sequence: TGCGCCAGCAGCTGGGGGGGGACTAGCGGGGGCGGGGAGCTGTTTTTT.

V is TRBV10-1 and J is TRBJ2-7; 8 bases map to TRBD2. In germline, CDR1 is WNHNN, CDR2 SYGVQD (reference sequence). V lost 6 bases and J lost 6; bases outside the gene matches: 10. The CDR3 extends over 14 amino acids. CDR3 in amino acids: CASSALGTRGEQYF. In DNA, the CDR3 is TGCGCCAGCAGCGCCCTAGGGACTAGAGGCGAGCAGTACTTC.

This chain joins TRBV9 and TRBJ1-1; maybe TRBD1 (5 bases). The CDR3 is 14 residues long. V was pared by 4 bases and J by 2 bases, with 12 bases between. Germline V gene lookup returns CDR1 SGDLS and CDR2 YYNGEE. The DNA of the CDR3 is TGTGCCAGCAGCCCCCAATGGGGCAACACTGAAGCTTTCTTT. Protein product: CASSPQWGNTEAFF.

V and J are TRBV9 and TRBJ1-4; D not resolved. CDR3 length: 14 amino acids. Germline CDR1 reads SGDLS; CDR2 reads YYNGEE. Deletions cut 4 bases from V and 7 bases from J, with 14 bases between. The CDR3 region has the DNA TGTGCCAGCAGCTCCCACCTTCTTAGTGAAAAACTGTTTTTT. Translating it yields CASSSHLLSEKLFF. Full variable domain (outside the CDR3, taken from reference TRBV9 and TRBJ1-4): DSGVTQTPKHLITATGQRVTLRCSPRSGDLSVYWYQQSLDQGLQFLIQYYNGEERAKGNILERFSAQQFPDLHSELNLSSLELGDSALYFCASSSHLLSEKLFFGSGTQLSVL.

CDR3 coding DNA: TGTGCCAGCAGTCTTGAGGCGAACACTGAAGCTTTCTTT. This gives the protein CASSLEANTEAFF. The rearrangement links TRBV6-4 to TRBJ1-1; D uncertain. This CDR3 has 13 residues. CDR1 MRHNA and CDR2 SNTAGT come from the germline V gene. V was cut by 5 bases and J by 1 base, with 8 bases left in between.

The chain joins TRBV5-1 to TRBJ2-1, with 9 bases fitting TRBD2. The J segment lost 5 bases and the V segment lost 1 base, leaving 4 bases of the junction unmatched. The CDR3 runs to 15 residues. In germline, CDR1 is SGHRS, CDR2 YFSETQ. CDR3 nucleotides: TGCGCCAGCAGCTTGTCGGGGACTAGCAACAATGAGCAGTTCTTC. Its protein is CASSLSGTSNNEQFF.

This clone turned up a few times. The chain employs TRBV9 and TRBJ2-3; 15 bases are shared with TRBD2. CDR1 is SGDLS, CDR2 YYNGEE, per germline. The length of the CDR3 is 15 residues. The J segment lost 4 bases and the V segment lost 3 bases, leaving 0 bases of the junction unmatched. DNA of the CDR3: TGTGCCAGCAGCGGGACTAGCGGGAGGGCAGATACGCAGTATTTT. Residues: CASSGTSGRADTQYF.

This clone occurred a few times. The rearrangement links TRBV2 to TRBJ1-2; 9 nucleotides agree with TRBD1. CDR1 and CDR2 from the germline V gene are SNHLY and FYNNEI. This CDR3 is built from 16 residues. The CDR3 is CEWSDPGQGWDYGYTF. CDR3 coding DNA: TGTGAGTGGTCGGACCCGGGACAGGGATGGGACTATGGCTACACCTTC.

The chain couples TRBV6-1 to TRBJ2-7; the match to TRBD1 covers 11 bases. There are 15 residues in the CDR3. The V segment lost 4 bases and the J segment 6 bases; nucleotides outside the gene matches: 8. CDR1 and CDR2 from the germline V gene are MNHNS and SASEGT. CDR3 nucleotides: TGTGCCAGCAGTGTTGGACAGGGGGCAGCTAGCGAGCAGTACTTC. It yields the protein CASSVGQGAASEQYF.

V is TRBV5-1 and J is TRBJ2-5; 12 bases map to TRBD2. Germline CDR1 is SGHRS and CDR2 is YFSETQ. This CDR3 is built from 17 residues. The ends lost 4 bases at V and 2 bases at J; junction bases unmatched: 9. CDR3 protein: CASSPNPSGGGQETQYF. As DNA, the CDR3 is TGCGCCAGCAGCCCGAATCCTAGCGGGGGGGGTCAAGAGACCCAGTACTTC.

The rearrangement uses TRBV7-2 and TRBJ2-3, with 9 bases that match TRBD1. This CDR3 has 15 residues. Germline V CDR1 and CDR2: SGHTA, FQGNSA. J was trimmed by 5 bases and V by 1 base; bases with no gene match: 4. CDR3 in DNA: TGTGCCAGCAGCTTAGGACAGGGGGGTGTAGATACGCAGTATTTT. Protein: CASSLGQGGVDTQYF.

This chain joins TRBV6-4 and TRBJ2-5, with TRBD1 as a possible D gene (6 bases). The germline CDR1 and CDR2 sequences are MRHNA and SNTAGT. Trimming stripped 2 bases from V and 2 bases from J, with 12 bases between. The CDR3 loop spans 15 amino acids. Written as DNA, the CDR3 is TGTGCCAGCAGTGACAGGGCGGACAGTCAAGAGACCCAGTACTTC. Translated: CASSDRADSQETQYF.

J is TRBJ2-1 and V is TRBV10-3; 14 bases agree with TRBD2. Germline V gene data show CDR1 as ENHRY and CDR2 as SYGVKD. V trimming: 6 bases; J trimming: 5 bases; junction bases outside the gene matches: 6. This CDR3 spans 16 amino acids. CDR3 protein: CAISRGLAGVDNEQFF. The CDR3 DNA reads TGTGCCATCAGCCGGGGACTAGCGGGGGTCGACAATGAGCAGTTCTTC.

The chain employs TRBV27 and TRBJ2-1, with TRBD2 matching over 8 bases. The CDR3 extends over 13 amino acids. CDR1 and CDR2 (germline): MNHEY, SMNVEV (reference sequence). V shed 4 bases, J shed 8 bases, and the junction held 4 bases outside the gene matches. The CDR3 coding sequence is TGTGCCAGCAGTTCCCGGACTAGCTATGAGCAGTTCTTC. Its translation is CASSSRTSYEQFF.

This clone has just one count. The gene calls are TRBV19 and TRBJ2-1; D perhaps matches TRBD1 (6 bases). The germline CDR1 and CDR2 sequences are LNHDA and SQIVND (reference sequence). This CDR3 is built from 15 residues. V shed 2 bases and J shed 7 bases, with 15 bases lying between them. The chain's CDR3 is CASSIKGVQGNEQFF. The CDR3 nucleotides are TGTGCCAGTAGTATAAAAGGAGTCCAGGGGAATGAGCAGTTCTTC.